This T cell receptor beta chain was sequenced during a study of lymphopenia after photon versus proton radiotherapy. Regarding this clone: Its antigen remains unidentified.

The study's findings and limits: Photon-treated patients lost naive T cells and TCR diversity; proton-treated stayed stable.

Only in-frame clones appear in the TCRdb table, and some are missing; sequencing was by immunoSEQ multiplex PCR. The table lists about 18,000 clones, around 84% of them singletons. The source material was peripheral blood, sampled from a patient treated with proton-based radiotherapy. The receptor was isolated from a man aged 65 to 85 with pancreatic cancer.

In DNA form, the CDR3 reads TGTGCCAGCAGCTTGGAGGGGGGGCTCCTAGATACGCAGTATTTT. Translation gives CASSLEGGLLDTQYF. The chain joins TRBV5-4 to TRBJ2-3; D perhaps matches TRBD2 (7 bases). V was shortened by 0 bases and J by 5 bases, with 13 bases between the two germline ends. The CDR3 is 15 amino acids. Germline V gives CDR1 SGHNT, CDR2 YYREEE (reference sequence).